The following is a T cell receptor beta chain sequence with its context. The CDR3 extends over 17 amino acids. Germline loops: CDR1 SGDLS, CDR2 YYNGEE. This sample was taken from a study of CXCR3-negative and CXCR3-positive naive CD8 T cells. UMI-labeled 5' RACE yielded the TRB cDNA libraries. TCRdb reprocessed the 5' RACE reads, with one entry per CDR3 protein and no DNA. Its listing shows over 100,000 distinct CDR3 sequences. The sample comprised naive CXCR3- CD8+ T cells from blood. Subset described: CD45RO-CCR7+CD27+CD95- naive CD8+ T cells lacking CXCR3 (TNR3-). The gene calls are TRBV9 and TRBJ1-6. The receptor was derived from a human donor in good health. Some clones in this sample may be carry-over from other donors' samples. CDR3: CASSVEGGASYNSPLHF.